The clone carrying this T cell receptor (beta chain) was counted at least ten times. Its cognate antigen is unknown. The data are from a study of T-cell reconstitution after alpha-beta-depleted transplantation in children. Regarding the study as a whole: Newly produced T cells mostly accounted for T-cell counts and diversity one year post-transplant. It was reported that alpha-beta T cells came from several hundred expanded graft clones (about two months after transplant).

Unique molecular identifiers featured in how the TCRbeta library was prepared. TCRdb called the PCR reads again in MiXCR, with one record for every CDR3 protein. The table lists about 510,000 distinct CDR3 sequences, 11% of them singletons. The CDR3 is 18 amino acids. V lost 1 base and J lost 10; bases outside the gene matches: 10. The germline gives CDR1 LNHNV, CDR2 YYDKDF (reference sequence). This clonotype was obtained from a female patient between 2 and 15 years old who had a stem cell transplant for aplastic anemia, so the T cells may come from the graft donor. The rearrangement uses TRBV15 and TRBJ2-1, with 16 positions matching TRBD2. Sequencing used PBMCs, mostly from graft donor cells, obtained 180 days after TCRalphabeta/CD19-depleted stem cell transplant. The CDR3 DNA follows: TGTGCCACCAGCAGAGGCACCAGTCCGGGACTAGCGGGAGGGGAGCAGTTCTTC. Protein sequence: CATSRGTSPGLAGGEQFF.